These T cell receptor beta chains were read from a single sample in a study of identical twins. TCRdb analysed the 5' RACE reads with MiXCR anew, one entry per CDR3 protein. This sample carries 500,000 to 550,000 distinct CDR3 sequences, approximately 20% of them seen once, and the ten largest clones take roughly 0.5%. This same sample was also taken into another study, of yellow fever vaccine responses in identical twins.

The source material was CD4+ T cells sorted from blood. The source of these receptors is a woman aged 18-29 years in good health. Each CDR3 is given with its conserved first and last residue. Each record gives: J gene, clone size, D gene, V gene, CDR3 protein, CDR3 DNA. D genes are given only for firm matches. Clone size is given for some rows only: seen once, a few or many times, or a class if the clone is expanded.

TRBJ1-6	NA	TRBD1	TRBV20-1	CSARVSTGNSPLHF	TGCAGTGCTAGAGTATCGACAGGGAATTCACCCCTCCACTTT
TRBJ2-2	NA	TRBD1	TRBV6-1	CASRPKGASTGELFF	TGTGCCAGCAGACCGAAGGGGGCTAGCACCGGGGAGCTGTTTTTT
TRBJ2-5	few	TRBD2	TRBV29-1	CSVATSGGPTQYF	TGCAGCGTTGCGACTAGCGGGGGGCCGACCCAGTACTTC
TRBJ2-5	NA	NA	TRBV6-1	CASSPRGREETQYF	TGTGCCAGCAGCCCTAGGGGGAGGGAAGAGACCCAGTACTTC
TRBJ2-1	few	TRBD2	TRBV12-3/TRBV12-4	CASSPVGLAGLEQFF	TGTGCCAGCAGCCCCGTCGGACTAGCGGGGCTTGAGCAGTTCTTC
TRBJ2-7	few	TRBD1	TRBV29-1	CSGGQGSEQYF	TGCAGCGGGGGACAGGGTAGCGAGCAGTACTTC
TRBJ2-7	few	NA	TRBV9	CASSVGDSYSYEQYF	TGTGCCAGCAGCGTAGGAGACTCCTACTCCTACGAGCAGTACTTC
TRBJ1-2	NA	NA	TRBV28	CASSYREGYTF	TGTGCCAGCAGCTACAGGGAAGGCTACACCTTC
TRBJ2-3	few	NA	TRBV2	CASSEAGTNTDTQYF	TGTGCCAGCAGTGAAGCCGGTACTAACACAGATACGCAGTATTTT
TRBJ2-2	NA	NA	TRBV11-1	CASSLGYSGDSGPLNTGELFF	TGTGCCAGCAGCTTAGGGTACAGCGGGGACAGCGGACCACTGAACACCGGGGAGCTGTTTTTT
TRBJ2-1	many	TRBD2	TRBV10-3	CAINPGLAGVDEQFF	TGTGCCATCAACCCAGGACTAGCGGGAGTAGATGAGCAGTTCTTC
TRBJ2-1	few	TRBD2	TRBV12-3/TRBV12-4	CASSPSGSTFGQFF	TGTGCCAGCAGTCCAAGCGGGAGCACTTTCGGGCAGTTCTTC
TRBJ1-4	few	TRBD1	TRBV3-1	CASSQYGTGDEKLFF	TGTGCCAGCAGCCAGTACGGGACAGGGGATGAAAAACTGTTTTTT
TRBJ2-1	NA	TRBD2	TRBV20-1	CSALETSGRIRNEQFF	TGCAGTGCCCTTGAGACTAGCGGGAGAATTCGGAATGAGCAGTTCTTC
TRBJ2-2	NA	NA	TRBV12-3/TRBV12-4	CASREGLGELFF	TGTGCCAGCAGAGAGGGATTGGGGGAGCTGTTTTTT
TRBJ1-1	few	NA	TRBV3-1	CASSHSGPNTEAFF	TGTGCCAGCAGCCACTCGGGGCCGAACACTGAAGCTTTCTTT
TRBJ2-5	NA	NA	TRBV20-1	CSARIGLETQYF	TGCAGTGCTAGGATAGGGTTAGAGACCCAGTACTTC
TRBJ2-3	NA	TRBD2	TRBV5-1	CASSGGLAGLSSTDTQYF	TGCGCCAGCAGCGGCGGACTAGCGGGGCTTTCTAGCACAGATACGCAGTATTTT
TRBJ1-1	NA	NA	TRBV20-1	CSAHNYGQQAFF	TGCAGTGCTCATAACTATGGGCAACAAGCTTTCTTT
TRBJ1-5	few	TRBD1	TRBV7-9	CASSRTGGGSNQPQHF	TGTGCCAGCAGCAGGACAGGGGGCGGGAGCAATCAGCCCCAGCATTTT
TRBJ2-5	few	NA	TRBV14	CASSHRPRRETQYF	TGTGCCAGCAGCCATCGCCCCAGGCGGGAGACCCAGTACTTC
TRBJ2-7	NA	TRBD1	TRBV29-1	CSVKRDRGYEQYF	TGCAGCGTGAAACGGGACAGAGGCTACGAGCAGTACTTC
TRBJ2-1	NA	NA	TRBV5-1	CASSRGDKHNEQFF	TGCGCCAGCAGCAGGGGGGACAAACACAATGAGCAGTTCTTC
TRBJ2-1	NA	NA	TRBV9	CASSPPRREAKNNEQFF	TGTGCCAGCAGCCCACCCCGGCGAGAGGCAAAGAACAATGAGCAGTTCTTC
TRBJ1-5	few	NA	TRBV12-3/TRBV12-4	CASSLDHSNQPQHF	TGTGCCAGCAGTTTAGACCATAGCAATCAGCCCCAGCATTTT
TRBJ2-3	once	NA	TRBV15	CATTTTDIGTDTQYF	TGTGCCACCACCACGACAGATATCGGCACAGATACGCAGTATTTT
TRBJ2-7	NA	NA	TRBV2	CASSELRGGSLSYEQYF	TGTGCCAGCAGTGAGCTTCGGGGCGGGTCCCTATCCTACGAGCAGTACTTC
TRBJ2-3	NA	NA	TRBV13	CASSLTMTDTQYF	TGTGCCAGCAGCTTAACTATGACAGATACGCAGTATTTT
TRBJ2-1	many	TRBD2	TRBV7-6	CASSLAAGGQYNEQFF	TGTGCCAGCAGCTTAGCTGCGGGAGGGCAGTACAATGAGCAGTTCTTC
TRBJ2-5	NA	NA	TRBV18	CASSPRFGGDATIQETQYF	TGTGCCAGCTCACCACGGTTTGGTGGAGACGCCACAATACAAGAGACCCAGTACTTC
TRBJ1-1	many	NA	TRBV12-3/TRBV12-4	CASLQRETEAFF	TGTGCCAGCCTACAAAGGGAGACTGAAGCTTTCTTT
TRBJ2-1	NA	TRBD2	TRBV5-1	CASSIQLAGGREQFF	TGCGCCAGCAGCATACAGCTAGCGGGAGGACGTGAGCAGTTCTTC
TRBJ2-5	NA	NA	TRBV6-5	CASSYSGNTQVFQETQYF	TGTGCCAGCAGTTACTCTGGCAACACCCAGGTGTTCCAAGAGACCCAGTACTTC
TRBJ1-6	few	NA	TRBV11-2	CASSSQGRSYNSPLHF	TGTGCCAGCAGCTCACAGGGAAGGTCGTATAATTCACCCCTCCACTTT
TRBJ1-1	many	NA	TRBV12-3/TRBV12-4	CASSFENTEAFF	TGTGCCAGCAGTTTTGAGAACACTGAAGCTTTCTTT
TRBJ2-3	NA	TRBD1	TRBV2	CASSEALEQGSSTDTQYF	TGTGCCAGCAGTGAAGCTTTAGAACAGGGGTCTAGCACAGATACGCAGTATTTT
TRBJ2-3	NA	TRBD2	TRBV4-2	CASSQGASGGGDTQYF	TGTGCCAGCAGCCAAGGGGCTAGCGGGGGAGGAGATACGCAGTATTTT
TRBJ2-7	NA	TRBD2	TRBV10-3	CAISDRGLAGDEQYF	TGTGCCATCAGTGACCGGGGACTAGCGGGAGACGAGCAGTACTTC
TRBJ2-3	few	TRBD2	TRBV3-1	CASSPLAGKTDTQYF	TGTGCCAGCAGCCCCTTAGCGGGAAAGACAGATACGCAGTATTTT
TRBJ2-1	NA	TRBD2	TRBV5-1	CASKWGTSGTYEQFF	TGCGCCAGCAAGTGGGGGACTAGCGGGACGTATGAGCAGTTCTTC
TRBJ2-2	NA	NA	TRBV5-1	CASSWTLIANTGELFF	TGCGCCAGCAGCTGGACCCTTATCGCGAACACCGGGGAGCTGTTTTTT
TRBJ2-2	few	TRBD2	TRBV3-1	CASSQDPMGLAGFNTGELFF	TGTGCCAGCAGCCAAGATCCTATGGGACTAGCGGGGTTTAACACCGGGGAGCTGTTTTTT
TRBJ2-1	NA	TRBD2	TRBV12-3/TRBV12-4	CTISGLGTSGRTTYNEQFF	TGTACCATCAGTGGCCTAGGGACTAGCGGGAGGACTACCTACAATGAGCAGTTCTTC
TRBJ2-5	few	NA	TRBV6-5	CASSYQLPTGAETQYF	TGTGCCAGCAGTTACCAACTACCGACAGGAGCTGAGACCCAGTACTTC
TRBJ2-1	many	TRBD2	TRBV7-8	CASSLLSSGSIIGNEQFF	TGTGCCAGCAGCTTACTTTCTAGCGGGAGTATAATCGGCAATGAGCAGTTCTTC
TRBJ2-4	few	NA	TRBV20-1	CSARGQGEGIQYF	TGCAGTGCTAGGGGGCAGGGCGAGGGCATTCAGTACTTC
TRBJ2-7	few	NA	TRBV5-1	CASSPRDIPYEQYF	TGCGCCAGCAGCCCCCGGGACATACCCTACGAGCAGTACTTC
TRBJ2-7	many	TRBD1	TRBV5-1	CASSLGQGILYEQYF	TGCGCCAGCAGCCTGGGACAGGGAATTCTCTACGAGCAGTACTTC
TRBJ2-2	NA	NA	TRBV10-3	CAISASANTGELFF	TGTGCCATCAGCGCTAGCGCGAACACCGGGGAGCTGTTTTTT
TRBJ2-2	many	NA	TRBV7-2	CASSLDPGELFF	TGTGCCAGCAGCTTAGACCCCGGGGAGCTGTTTTTT
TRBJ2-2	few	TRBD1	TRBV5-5	CASSRQGGFTTGELFF	TGTGCCAGCAGCCGACAGGGGGGGTTTACCACCGGGGAGCTGTTTTTT
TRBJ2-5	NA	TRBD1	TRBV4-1	CASSHGQGPTETQYF	TGCGCCAGCAGCCACGGACAGGGACCTACGGAGACCCAGTACTTC
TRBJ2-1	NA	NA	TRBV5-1	CASSLGGSGVAGNEQFF	TGCGCCAGCAGCTTGGGGGGTAGCGGCGTCGCTGGCAATGAGCAGTTCTTC
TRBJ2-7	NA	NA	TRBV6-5	CASSYSLRDRRAIYEQYF	TGTGCCAGCAGTTACTCTCTTAGAGACCGAAGGGCAATTTACGAGCAGTACTTC